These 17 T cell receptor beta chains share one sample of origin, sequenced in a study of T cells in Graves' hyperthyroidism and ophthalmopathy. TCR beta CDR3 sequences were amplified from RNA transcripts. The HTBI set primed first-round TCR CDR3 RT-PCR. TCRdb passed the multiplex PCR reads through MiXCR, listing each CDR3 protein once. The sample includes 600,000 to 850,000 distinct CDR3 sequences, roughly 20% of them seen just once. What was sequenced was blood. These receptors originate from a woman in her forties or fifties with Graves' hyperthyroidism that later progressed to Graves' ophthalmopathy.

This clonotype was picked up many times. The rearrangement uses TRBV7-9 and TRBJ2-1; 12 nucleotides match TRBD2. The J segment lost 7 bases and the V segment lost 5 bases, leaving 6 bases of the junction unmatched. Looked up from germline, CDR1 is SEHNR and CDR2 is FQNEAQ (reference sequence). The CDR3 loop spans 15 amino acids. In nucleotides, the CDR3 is TGTGCCAGCAGCAAGACTAGCGGGGGAGTTAATGAGCAGTTCTTC. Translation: CASSKTSGGVNEQFF.

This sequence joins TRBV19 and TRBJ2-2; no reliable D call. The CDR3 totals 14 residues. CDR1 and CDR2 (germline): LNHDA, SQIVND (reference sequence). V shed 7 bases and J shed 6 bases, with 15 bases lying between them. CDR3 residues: CASKGLRASGELFF. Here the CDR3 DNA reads TGTGCCAGTAAGGGCCTGCGAGCCTCCGGGGAGCTGTTTTTT. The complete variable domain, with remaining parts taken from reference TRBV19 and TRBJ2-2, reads DGGITQSPKYLFRKEGQNVTLSCEQNLNHDAMYWYRQDPGQGLRLIYYSQIVNDFQKGDIAEGYSVSREKKESFPLTVTSAQKNPTAFYLCASKGLRASGELFFGEGSRLTVL.

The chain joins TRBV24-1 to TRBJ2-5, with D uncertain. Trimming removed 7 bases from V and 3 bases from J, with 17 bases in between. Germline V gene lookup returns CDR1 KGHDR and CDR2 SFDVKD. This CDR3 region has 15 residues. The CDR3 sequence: CATSYPGPTEETQYF. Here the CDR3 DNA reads TGTGCCACCAGCTACCCGGGTCCTACTGAAGAGACCCAGTACTTC.

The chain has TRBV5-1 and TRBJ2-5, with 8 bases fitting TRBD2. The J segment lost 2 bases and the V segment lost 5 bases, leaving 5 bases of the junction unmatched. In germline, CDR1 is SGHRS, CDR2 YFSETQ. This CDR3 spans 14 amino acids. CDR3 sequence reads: CASRARGAQETQYF. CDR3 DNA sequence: TGCGCCAGCAGAGCGCGGGGGGCTCAAGAGACCCAGTACTTC.

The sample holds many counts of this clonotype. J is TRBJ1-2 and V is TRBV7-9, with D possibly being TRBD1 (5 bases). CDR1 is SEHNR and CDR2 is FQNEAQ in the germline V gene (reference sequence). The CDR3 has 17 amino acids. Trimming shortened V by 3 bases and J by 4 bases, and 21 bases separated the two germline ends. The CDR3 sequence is CASSFPQAGPDAYGYTF. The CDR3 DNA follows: TGTGCCAGCAGCTTCCCCCAGGCGGGACCGGACGCCTATGGCTACACCTTC.

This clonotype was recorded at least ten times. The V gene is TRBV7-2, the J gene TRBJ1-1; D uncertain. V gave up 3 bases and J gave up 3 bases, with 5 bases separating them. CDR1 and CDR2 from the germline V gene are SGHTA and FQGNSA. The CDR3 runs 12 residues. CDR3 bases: TGTGCCAGCAGCTTTTCAGACACTGAAGCTTTCTTT. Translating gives CASSFSDTEAFF.

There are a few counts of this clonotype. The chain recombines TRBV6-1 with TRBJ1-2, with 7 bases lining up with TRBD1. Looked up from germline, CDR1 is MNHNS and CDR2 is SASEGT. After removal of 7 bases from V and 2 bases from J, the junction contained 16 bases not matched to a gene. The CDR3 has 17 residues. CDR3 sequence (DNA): TGTGCCAGCAAATCCGGACAGGCGAATTTACCCAACTATGGCTACACCTTC. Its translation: CASKSGQANLPNYGYTF.

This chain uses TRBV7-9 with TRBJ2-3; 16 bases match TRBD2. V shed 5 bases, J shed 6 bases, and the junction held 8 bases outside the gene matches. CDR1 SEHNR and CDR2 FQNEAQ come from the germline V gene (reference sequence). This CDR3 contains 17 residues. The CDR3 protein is CASSPGTSGGAFDTQYF. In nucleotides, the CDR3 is TGTGCCAGCAGCCCCGGGACTAGCGGGGGGGCATTTGATACGCAGTATTTT.

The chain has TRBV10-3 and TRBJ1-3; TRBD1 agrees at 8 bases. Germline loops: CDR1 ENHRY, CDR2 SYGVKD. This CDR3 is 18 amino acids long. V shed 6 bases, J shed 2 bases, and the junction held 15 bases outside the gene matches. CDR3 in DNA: TGTGCCATCAGAGAACATGTCACCGCGGGACAGGCTGGAAACACCATATATTTT. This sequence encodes CAIREHVTAGQAGNTIYF.

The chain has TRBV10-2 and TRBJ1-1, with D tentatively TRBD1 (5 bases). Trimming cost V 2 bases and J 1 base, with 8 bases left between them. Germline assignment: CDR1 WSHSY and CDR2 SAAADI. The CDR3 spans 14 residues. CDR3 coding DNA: TGCGCCAGCAGTGAGACCACAGGGAACACTGAAGCTTTCTTT. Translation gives CASSETTGNTEAFF.

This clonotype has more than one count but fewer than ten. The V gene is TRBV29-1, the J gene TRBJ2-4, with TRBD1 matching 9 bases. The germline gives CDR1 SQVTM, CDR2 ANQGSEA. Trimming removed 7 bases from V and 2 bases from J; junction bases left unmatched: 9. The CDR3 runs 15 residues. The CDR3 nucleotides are TGCAGCGCCAAGGGACAGGGTTTTTCCAAAAACATTCAGTACTTC. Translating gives CSAKGQGFSKNIQYF.

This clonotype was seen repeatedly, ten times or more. The CDR3 DNA reads TGCAGTGCTAGACGGCAGAATCAGCCCCAGCATTTT. It encodes CSARRQNQPQHF. This chain joins TRBV20-1 and TRBJ1-5; D is undetermined. There are 12 residues in the CDR3. Germline CDR1 reads DFQATT; CDR2 reads SNEGSKA (reference sequence). Trimming removed 2 bases from V and 4 bases from J, with 6 bases in between.

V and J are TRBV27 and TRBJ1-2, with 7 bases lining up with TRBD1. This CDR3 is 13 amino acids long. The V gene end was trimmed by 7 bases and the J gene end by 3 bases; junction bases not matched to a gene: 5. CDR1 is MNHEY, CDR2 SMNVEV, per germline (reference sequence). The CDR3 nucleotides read TGTGCCAGCAAAAAAACAGGGGACTATGGCTACACCTTC. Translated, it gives CASKKTGDYGYTF.

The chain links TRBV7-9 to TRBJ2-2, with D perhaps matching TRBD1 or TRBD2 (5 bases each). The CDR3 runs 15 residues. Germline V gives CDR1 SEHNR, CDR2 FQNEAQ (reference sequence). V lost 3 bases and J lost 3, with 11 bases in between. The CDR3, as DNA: TGTGCCAGCAGCTTTGGGGGAGTCGACACCGGGGAGCTGTTTTTT. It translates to CASSFGGVDTGELFF.

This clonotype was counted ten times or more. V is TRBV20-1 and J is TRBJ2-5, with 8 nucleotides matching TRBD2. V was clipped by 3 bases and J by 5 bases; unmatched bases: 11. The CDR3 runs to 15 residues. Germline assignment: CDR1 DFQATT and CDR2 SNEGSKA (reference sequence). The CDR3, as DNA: TGCAGTGCTAGCTTCCCGGGGGGGGTTGACGAGACCCAGTACTTC. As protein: CSASFPGGVDETQYF.

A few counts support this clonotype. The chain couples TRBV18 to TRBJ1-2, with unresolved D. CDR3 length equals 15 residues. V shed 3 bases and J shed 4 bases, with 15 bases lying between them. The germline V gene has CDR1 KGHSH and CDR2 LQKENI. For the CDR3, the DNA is TGTGCCAGCTCACCTGGGATGCCCCCGGGCTATGGCTACACCTTC. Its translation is CASSPGMPPGYGYTF.

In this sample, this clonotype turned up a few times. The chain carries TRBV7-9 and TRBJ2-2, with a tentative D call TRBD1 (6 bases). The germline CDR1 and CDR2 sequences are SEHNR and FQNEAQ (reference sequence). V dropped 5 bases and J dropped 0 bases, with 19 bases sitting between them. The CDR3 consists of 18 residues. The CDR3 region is CASSHPPTGPTNTGELFF. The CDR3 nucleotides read TGTGCCAGCAGCCACCCGCCGACAGGCCCAACGAACACCGGGGAGCTGTTTTTT.